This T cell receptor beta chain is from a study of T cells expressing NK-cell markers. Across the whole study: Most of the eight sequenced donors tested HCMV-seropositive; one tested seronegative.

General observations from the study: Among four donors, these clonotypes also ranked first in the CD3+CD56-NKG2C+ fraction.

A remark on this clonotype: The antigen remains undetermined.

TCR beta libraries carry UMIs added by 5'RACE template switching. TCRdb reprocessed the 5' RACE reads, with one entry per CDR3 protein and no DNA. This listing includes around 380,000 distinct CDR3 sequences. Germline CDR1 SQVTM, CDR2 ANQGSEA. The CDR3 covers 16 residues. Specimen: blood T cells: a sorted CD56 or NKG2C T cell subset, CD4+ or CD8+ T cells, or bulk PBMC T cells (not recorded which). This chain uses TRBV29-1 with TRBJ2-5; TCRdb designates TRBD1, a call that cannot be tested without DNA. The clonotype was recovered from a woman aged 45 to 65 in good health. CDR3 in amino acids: CSVDNWQEAPRETQYF.